This T cell receptor beta chain comes out of a study of blood T cell repertoires in COVID-19. Overall study context: Acute and convalescent COVID-19 specimens originated in the United States, Italy and Spain. T cells, B-cell-depleted T cells, or PBMCs provided the cDNA or gDNA that served as material.

Original processing methods: Nucleated cell number was recorded as an estimate derived from reference gene primer amplification. Only in-frame clones appear in the TCRdb table, and some are missing; sequencing was by immunoSEQ multiplex PCR. Clonal size and the V and J genes are those of that table, whereas D and trimming came from the DNA. This sample has roughly 140,000 clones, with almost 90% found just once. Germline assignment: CDR1 MNHNS and CDR2 SASEGT. The CDR3 totals 15 residues. V lost 0 bases and J lost 0, with 6 bases in between. The sequencing sample was made of peripheral blood. This clonotype was sampled from a man aged 45-65 years with active or convalescent COVID-19. The chain links TRBV6-1 to TRBJ2-1; D uncertain. The CDR3 sequence: CASSEASFSYNEQFF. CDR3 DNA: TGTGCCAGCAGTGAAGCTAGCTTCTCCTACAATGAGCAGTTCTTC.